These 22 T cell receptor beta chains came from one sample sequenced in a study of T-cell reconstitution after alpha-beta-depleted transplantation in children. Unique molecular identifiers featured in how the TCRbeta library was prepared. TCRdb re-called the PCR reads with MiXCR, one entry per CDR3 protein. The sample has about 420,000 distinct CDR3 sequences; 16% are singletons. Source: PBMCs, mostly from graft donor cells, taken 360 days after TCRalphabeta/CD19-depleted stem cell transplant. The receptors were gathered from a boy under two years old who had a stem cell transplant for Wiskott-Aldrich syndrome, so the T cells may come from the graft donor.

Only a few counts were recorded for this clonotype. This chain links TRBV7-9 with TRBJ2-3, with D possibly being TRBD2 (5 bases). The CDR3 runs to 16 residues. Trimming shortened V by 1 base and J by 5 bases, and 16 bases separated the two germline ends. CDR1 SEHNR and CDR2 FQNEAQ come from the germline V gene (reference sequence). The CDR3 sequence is CASSLGAARGIDTQYF. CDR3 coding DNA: TGTGCCAGCAGCTTAGGAGCGGCCAGAGGTATAGATACGCAGTATTTT. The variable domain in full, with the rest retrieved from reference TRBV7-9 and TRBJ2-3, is DTGVSQNPRHKITKRGQNVTFRCDPISEHNRLYWYRQTLGQGPEFLTYFQNEAQLEKSRLLSDRFSAERPKGSFSTLEIQRTEQGDSAMYLCASSLGAARGIDTQYFGPGTRLTVL.

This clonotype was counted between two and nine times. CDR3 protein: CSVSRPTGSLYGYTF. The DNA of the CDR3 is TGCAGCGTCTCCCGGCCTACAGGGTCCCTCTATGGCTACACCTTC. The genes are TRBV29-1 and TRBJ1-2, with D tentatively TRBD1 (6 bases). Trimming shortened V by 6 bases and J by 4 bases, and 21 bases separated the two germline ends. The CDR3 runs to 15 residues. CDR1 SQVTM and CDR2 ANQGSEA come from the germline V gene.

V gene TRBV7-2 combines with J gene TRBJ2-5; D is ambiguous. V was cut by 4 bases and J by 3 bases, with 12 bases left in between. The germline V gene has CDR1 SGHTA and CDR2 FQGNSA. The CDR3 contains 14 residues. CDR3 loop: CASSSFRAKETQYF. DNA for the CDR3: TGTGCCAGCAGCTCTTTCCGGGCCAAAGAGACCCAGTACTTC.

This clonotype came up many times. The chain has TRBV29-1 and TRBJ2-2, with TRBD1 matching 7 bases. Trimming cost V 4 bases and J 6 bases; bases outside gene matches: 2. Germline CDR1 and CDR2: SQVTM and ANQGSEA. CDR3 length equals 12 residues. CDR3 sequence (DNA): TGCAGCGTTGTGAGGGGGCCCGGGGAGCTGTTTTTT. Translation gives CSVVRGPGELFF.

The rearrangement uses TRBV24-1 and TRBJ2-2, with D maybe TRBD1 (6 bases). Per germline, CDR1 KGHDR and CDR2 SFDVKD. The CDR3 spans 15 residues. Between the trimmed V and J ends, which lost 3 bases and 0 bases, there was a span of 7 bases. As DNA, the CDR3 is TGTGCCACCAGTGATCAGGGGACGAACACCGGGGAGCTGTTTTTT. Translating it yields CATSDQGTNTGELFF.

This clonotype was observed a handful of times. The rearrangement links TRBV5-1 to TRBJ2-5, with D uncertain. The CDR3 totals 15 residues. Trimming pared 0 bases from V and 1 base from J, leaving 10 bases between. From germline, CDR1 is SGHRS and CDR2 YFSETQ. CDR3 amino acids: CASSLAGPPQETQYF. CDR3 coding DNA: TGCGCCAGCAGCTTGGCCGGACCACCCCAAGAGACCCAGTACTTC.

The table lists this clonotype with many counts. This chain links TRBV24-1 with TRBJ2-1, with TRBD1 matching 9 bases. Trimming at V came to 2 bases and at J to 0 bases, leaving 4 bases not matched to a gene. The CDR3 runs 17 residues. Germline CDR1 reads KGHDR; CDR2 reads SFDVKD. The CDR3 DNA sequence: TGTGCCACCAGTGATTCTCCGGGACAGGGCTCCTACAATGAGCAGTTCTTC. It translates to CATSDSPGQGSYNEQFF.

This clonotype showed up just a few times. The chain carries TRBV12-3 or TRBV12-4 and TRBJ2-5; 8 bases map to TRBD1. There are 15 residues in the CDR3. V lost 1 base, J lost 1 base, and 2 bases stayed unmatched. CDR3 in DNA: TGTGCCAGCAGTTTAGGGGGGACAGGCCAAGAGACCCAGTACTTC. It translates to CASSLGGTGQETQYF.

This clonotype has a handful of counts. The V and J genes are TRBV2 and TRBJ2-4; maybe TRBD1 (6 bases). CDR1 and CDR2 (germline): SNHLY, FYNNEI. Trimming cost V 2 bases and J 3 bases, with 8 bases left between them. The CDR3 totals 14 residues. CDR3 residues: CASSEWDNKNIQYF. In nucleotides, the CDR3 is TGTGCCAGCAGTGAATGGGACAACAAAAACATTCAGTACTTC.

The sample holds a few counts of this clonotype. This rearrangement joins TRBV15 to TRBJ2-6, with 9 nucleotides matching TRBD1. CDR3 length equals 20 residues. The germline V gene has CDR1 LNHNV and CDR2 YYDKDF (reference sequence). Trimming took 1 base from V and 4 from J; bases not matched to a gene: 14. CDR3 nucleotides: TGTGCCACCAGCAGAGGTATTCCGGGACAGGGAGCGTCCGGGGCCAACGTCCTGACTTTC. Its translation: CATSRGIPGQGASGANVLTF.

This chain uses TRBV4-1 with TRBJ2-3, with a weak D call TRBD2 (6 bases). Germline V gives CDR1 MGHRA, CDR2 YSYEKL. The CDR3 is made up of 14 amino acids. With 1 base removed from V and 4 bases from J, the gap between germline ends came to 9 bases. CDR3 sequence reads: CASSQGRGPDTQYF. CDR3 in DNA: TGCGCCAGCAGCCAAGGGCGGGGCCCAGATACGCAGTATTTT.

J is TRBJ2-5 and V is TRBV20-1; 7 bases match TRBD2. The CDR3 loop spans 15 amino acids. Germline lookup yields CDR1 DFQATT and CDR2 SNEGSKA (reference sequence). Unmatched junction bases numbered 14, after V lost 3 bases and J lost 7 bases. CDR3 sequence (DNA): TGCAGTGCTAGGGGGAGGGATGATCCACCAAGGACCCAGTACTTC. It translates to CSARGRDDPPRTQYF.

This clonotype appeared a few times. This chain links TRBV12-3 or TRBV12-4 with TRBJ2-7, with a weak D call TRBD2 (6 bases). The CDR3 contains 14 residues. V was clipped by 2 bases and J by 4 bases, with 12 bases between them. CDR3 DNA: TGTGCCAGCAGTTTATCGGGACTTCAATACGAGCAGTACTTC. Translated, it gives CASSLSGLQYEQYF.

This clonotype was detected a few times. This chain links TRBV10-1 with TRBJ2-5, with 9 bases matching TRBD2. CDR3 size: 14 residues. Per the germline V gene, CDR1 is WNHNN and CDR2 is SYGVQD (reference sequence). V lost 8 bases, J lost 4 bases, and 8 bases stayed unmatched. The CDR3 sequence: CASSGTSSGETQYF. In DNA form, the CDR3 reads TGCGCCAGCTCCGGGACTAGCTCGGGAGAGACCCAGTACTTC.

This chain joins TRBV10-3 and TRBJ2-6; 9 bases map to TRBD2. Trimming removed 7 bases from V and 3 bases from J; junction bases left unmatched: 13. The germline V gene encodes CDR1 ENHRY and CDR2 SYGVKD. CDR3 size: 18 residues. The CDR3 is CAITPSVAGVLGANVLTF. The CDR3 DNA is TGTGCCATCACCCCTTCGGTAGCGGGAGTACTTGGGGCCAACGTCCTGACTTTC.

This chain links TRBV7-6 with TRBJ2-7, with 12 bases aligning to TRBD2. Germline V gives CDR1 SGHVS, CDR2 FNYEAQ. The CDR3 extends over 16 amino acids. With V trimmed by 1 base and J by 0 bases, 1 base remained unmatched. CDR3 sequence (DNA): TGTGCCAGCAGCTTAGAACTAGCGGGGGGCTCCTACGAGCAGTACTTC. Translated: CASSLELAGGSYEQYF.

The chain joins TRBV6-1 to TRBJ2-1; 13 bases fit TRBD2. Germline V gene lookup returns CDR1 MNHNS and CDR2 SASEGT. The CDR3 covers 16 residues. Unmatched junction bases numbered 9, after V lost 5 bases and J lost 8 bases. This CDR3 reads CASSKTLAGGLDEQFF. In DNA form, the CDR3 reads TGTGCCAGCAGTAAAACACTAGCGGGAGGGCTCGATGAGCAGTTCTTC.

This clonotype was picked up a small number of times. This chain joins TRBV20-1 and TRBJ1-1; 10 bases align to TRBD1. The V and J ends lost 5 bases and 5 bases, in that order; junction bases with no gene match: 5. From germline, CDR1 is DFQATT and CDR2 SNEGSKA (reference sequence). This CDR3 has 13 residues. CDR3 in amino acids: CSAARDRGTEAFF. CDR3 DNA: TGCAGTGCTGCTCGGGACAGGGGAACTGAAGCTTTCTTT.

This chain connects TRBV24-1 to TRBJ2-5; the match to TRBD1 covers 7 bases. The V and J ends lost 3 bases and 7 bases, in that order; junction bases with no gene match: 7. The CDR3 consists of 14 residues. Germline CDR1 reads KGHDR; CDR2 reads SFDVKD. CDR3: CATSDRTGGVTQYF. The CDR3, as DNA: TGTGCCACCAGTGATCGGACAGGTGGGGTGACCCAGTACTTC.

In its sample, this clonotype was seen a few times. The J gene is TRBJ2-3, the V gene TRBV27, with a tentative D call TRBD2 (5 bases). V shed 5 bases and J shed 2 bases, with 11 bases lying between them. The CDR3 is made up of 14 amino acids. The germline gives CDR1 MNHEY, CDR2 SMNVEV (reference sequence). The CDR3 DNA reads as TGTGCCAGCAGTCGGAGGTTGGCCACAGATACGCAGTATTTT. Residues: CASSRRLATDTQYF.

The CDR3 loop is CASSFVEAGVRNEQFF. DNA for the CDR3: TGCGCCAGCAGCTTCGTGGAAGCGGGAGTAAGAAATGAGCAGTTCTTC. The chain couples TRBV5-1 to TRBJ2-1; 8 bases are shared with TRBD2. The CDR3 has 16 amino acids. V shed 2 bases, J shed 7 bases, and the junction held 11 bases outside the gene matches. The germline V gene has CDR1 SGHRS and CDR2 YFSETQ.

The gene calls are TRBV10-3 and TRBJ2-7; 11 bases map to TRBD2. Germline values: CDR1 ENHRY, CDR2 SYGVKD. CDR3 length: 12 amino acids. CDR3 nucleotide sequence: TGTGCGTTAGCGGGAGGGCCGCGCGAGCAGTACTTC. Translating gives CALAGGPREQYF.